This T cell receptor beta chain was sequenced during a study of blood T cells in healthy people across ages. Trimming cost V 7 bases and J 1 base, with 15 bases left between them. Germline CDR1 KGHDR, CDR2 SFDVKD. The CDR3 consists of 15 residues. For the second PCR, which ran for about 7 to 11 cycles, a sample-barcoded 5' primer and a J-beta primer mix were used. MiXCR, run by TCRdb on the 5' RACE reads, gives a single entry per CDR3 protein. The sample lists fewer than 2,000,000 distinct CDR3 sequences; about 35% were seen once. The origin of this receptor is a woman in her 30s in good health. The chain joins TRBV24-1 to TRBJ1-1; D might be TRBD1 (6 bases). Sequenced input: blood. This CDR3 reads CATSPRGGGNTEAFF. CDR3 DNA: TGTGCCACCAGCCCTAGGGGAGGGGGGAACACTGAAGCTTTCTTT.